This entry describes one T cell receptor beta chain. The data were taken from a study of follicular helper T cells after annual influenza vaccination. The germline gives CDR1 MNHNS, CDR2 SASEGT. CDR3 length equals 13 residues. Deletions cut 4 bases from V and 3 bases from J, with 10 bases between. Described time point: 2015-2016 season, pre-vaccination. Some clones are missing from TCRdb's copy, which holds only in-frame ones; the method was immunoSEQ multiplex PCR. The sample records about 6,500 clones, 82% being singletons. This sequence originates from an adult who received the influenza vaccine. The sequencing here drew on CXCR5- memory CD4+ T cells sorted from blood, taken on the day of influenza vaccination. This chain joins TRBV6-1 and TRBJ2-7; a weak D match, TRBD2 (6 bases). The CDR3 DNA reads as TGTGCCAGCAGTGTTAGACTAGGCTACGAGCAGTACTTC. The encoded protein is CASSVRLGYEQYF.